This T cell receptor (beta chain) emerged from a study of T cells in Graves' hyperthyroidism and ophthalmopathy (dated by TCRdb to about 2019). Notes on the research overall: Peripheral blood was sampled at the time of initial diagnosis, prior to any treatment. To identify TCR V-J signatures that set the groups apart, the researchers used a discovery cohort of 90 to 100 patients, made up of approximately 43 with Graves' ophthalmopathy and 57 with stable Graves' hyperthyroidism. Prospective prediction of ophthalmopathy was tested in an independent validation cohort of about 19 hyperthyroidism patients and 17 patients who later progressed to ophthalmopathy. The roughly 90 discovery patients were divided at random into training and test sets in a 7:3 ratio. In several Graves' hyperthyroidism patients, the study also compared T-cell repertoires from thyroid tissue with T-cell repertoires from blood. After blood sampling, hyperthyroidism patients were treated with methimazole at a starting dose of 30 mg daily, and ophthalmopathy patients were treated with high-dose intravenous methylprednisolone. The paper describes TCR Vbeta CDR3 sequencing of 135 peripheral blood samples, made up of roughly 40 ophthalmopathy patients, some 80 hyperthyroidism patients and about 17 progressor patients.

A patient counted as having stable Graves' hyperthyroidism if no progression to ophthalmopathy occurred over 18 months of follow-up. Hyperthyroidism patients were aged 18 to 65 years and newly diagnosed, with disease duration of less than 2 months. Exclusion was applied to patients with uncontrolled infections, other autoimmune diseases, pregnancy or lactation. Diagnoses were based on clinical symptoms, serum thyroxine and TRAb, thyroid ultrasound and orbital computed tomography. Ficoll-Paque density gradient centrifugation was used to isolate PBMCs from about 9 ml of fresh peripheral blood. Trizol reagent was used to extract total RNA, and RNA quality was then checked on an Agilent 2100 Bioanalyzer. The TCR beta CDR3 regions were amplified from RNA transcripts. A first-round RT-PCR of the TCR CDR3 used the HTBI primer set with the Qiagen OneStep RT-PCR kit. The libraries were constructed in a second round of multiplex PCR and then size-selected and purified. The libraries were sequenced on an Illumina HiSeq2000 using paired-end 100 bp reads. Concerning the study's data processing: SOAPnuke was used to process the raw data, with reads discarded if the reads contained adapters or uncalled bases, had a mean Phred below 15, or lacked an exact constant-primer or identifier match. COPE v1.2.5 was used to merge high-quality paired reads, and clonotypes were defined as unique nucleotide sequences. MiTCR v1.1 was used to align the clonotypes against IMGT TRBV, TRBD and TRBJ reference segments. Only V-J combinations with frequency above 0.0001, covering 98% to 99.2% of repertoires, were analysed. The TCS score was defined as F50 (clonal expansion) divided by E x V (chaos), with BLOSUM62-based TCRdist calculated between CDR3 peptides within each V-J. Welch's t-statistics and random forest reduced 514 V-J features to roughly 13, which were used in a naive Bayes classifier (R e1071). The Morisita-Horn index was used to measure how similar the thyroid and blood repertoires were. The public reads were reanalyzed by TCRdb: fastp trimming at Q25, MiXCR alignment, in-frame beta chains only. CDR3 protein sequences are deduplicated, and each keeps its most common genes and DNA. The V and J calls and clone size come from TCRdb's table, not from the authors' own analysis. Within this sample are around 100,000 distinct CDR3 sequences, with about half of them counted one time only. The ten most abundant clones make up about a quarter of the sample.

Only a few counts were recorded for this clonotype. The antigen it recognizes is unknown. It has no much larger one-base neighbor in the sample; base qualities were not kept. The investigation overall reported the following: No statistical method was used to fix the sample size in advance, and group allocation was not hidden from the investigators. Ophthalmopathy was separated from stable hyperthyroidism by a 13 V-J signature model, with approximately 85% sensitivity and just over 81% specificity obtained in cross-validation and 80%/75% obtained in testing. During validation, the model predicted progression to ophthalmopathy a median of approximately 6.5 months ahead of onset, with roughly 65% sensitivity and 72.22% specificity. Blood samples also contained most of the expanded thyroid clonotypes (frequency above 0.001), which suggests that blood repertoires may reflect thyroid immune responses.

The TCR sequence derives from a man in his forties or fifties with Graves' hyperthyroidism. The sequencing sample was made of blood.

The CDR3 has the sequence CASSAGRNVGYTF. The DNA sequence is given as TGTGCCAGCAGTGCGGGACGGAACGTTGGCTACACCTTC. The rearrangement joined TRBV2 to TRBJ1-2; possibly the D gene is TRBD1, per 5 matching bases. CDR1 and CDR2 were assigned from the germline V gene as SNHLY and FYNNEI. Counted from cysteine to phenylalanine, this CDR3 has 13 amino acids. The retained sequence is limited to the CDR3, 39 bases, with the frame set at the first base. Between the V and J ends, shortened by 4 bases and 7 bases respectively, the junction contains 13 bases. Joined to the reference TRBV2 and TRBJ1-2 proteins, this CDR3 gives the full variable domain: EPEVTQTPSHQVTQMGQEVILRCVPISNHLYFYWYRQILGQKVEFLVSFYNNEISEKSEIFDDQFSVERPDGSNFTLKIRSTKLEDSAMYFCASSAGRNVGYTFGSGTRLTVV.